This T cell receptor beta chain was sequenced for a study of blood T cell repertoires in COVID-19. This clone was found once. Libraries were prepared by immunoSEQ multiplex PCR; TCRdb keeps only in-frame clonotypes and omits some of them. The table includes around 240,000 clones, around 83% detected once. The receptor was isolated from a woman aged 40 to 55 who had recovered from COVID-19. The sequenced sample was peripheral blood.

The CDR3 region has the DNA TGTGCCAGCAGTCAGGACATTAACTATGGCTACACCTTC. Residues: CASSQDINYGYTF. This chain uses TRBV6-5 with TRBJ1-2, with a tentative D call TRBD1 (5 bases). The ends were cut back, 5 bases at V and 1 base at J, with 8 bases in the middle. The CDR3 totals 13 residues. CDR1 and CDR2 (germline): MNHEY, SVGAGI.